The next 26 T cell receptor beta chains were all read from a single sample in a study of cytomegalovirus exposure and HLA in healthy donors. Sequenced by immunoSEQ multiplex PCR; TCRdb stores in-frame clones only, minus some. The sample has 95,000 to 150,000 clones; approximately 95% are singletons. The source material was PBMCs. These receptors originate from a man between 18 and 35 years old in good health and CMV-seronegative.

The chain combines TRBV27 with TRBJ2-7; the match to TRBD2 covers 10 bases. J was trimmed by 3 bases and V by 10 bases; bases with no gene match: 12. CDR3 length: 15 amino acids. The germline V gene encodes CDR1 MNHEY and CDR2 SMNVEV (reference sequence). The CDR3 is CATRITSGMIYEQYF. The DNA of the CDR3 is TGTGCCACCAGAATAACTAGCGGGATGATCTACGAGCAGTACTTC.

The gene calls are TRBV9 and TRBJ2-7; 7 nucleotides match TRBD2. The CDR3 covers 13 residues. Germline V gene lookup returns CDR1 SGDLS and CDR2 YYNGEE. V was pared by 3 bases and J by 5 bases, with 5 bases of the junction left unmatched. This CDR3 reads CASSATSVDEQYF. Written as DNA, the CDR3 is TGTGCCAGCAGCGCAACTAGCGTGGACGAGCAGTACTTC.

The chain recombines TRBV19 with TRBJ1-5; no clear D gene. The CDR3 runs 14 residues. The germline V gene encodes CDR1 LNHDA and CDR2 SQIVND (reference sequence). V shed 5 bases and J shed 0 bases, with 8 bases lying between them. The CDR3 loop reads CASSGAYSNQPQHF. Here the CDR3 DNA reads TGTGCCAGTAGTGGAGCTTATAGCAATCAGCCCCAGCATTTT.

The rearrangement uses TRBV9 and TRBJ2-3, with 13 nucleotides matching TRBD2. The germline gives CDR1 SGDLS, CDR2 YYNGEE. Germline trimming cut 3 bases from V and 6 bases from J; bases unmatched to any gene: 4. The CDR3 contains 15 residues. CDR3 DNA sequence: TGTGCCAGCAGCGGTACTAGCGGGAGGGCGGATACGCAGTATTTT. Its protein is CASSGTSGRADTQYF.

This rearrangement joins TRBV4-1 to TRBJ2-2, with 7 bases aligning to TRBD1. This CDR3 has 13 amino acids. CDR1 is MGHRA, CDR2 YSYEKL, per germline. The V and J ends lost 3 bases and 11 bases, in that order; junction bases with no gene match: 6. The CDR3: CASSHWTGRELFF. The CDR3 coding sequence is TGCGCCAGCAGCCATTGGACAGGACGAGAGCTGTTTTTT.

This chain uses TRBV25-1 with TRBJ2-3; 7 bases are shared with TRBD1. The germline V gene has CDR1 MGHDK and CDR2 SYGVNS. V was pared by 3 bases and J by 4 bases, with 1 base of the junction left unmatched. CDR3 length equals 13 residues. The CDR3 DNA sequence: TGTGCCAGCAGTGACCAGGGGGCAGATACGCAGTATTTT. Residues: CASSDQGADTQYF.

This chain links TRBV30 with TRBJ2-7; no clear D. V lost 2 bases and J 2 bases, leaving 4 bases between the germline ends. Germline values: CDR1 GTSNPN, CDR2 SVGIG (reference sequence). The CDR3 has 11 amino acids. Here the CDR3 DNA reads TGTGCCTGGAGTTCGGCCTACGAGCAGTACTTC. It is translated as CAWSSAYEQYF.

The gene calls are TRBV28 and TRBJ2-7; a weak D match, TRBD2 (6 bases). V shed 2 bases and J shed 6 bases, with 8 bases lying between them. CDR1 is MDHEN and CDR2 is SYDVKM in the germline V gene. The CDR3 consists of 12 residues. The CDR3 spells CASSLKGGEQYF. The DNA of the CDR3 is TGTGCCAGCAGTTTAAAGGGAGGCGAGCAGTACTTC.

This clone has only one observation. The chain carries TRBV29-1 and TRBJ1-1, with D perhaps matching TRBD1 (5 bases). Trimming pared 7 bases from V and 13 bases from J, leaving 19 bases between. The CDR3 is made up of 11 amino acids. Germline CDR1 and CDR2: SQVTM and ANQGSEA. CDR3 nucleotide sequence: TGCAGCGCCGAAGGGGTAAACGATGGTTTCTTT. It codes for CSAEGVNDGFF. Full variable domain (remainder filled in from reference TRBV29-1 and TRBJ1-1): SAVISQKPSRDICQRGTSLTIQCQVDSQVTMMFWYRQQPGQSLTLIATANQGSEATYESGFVIDKFPISRPNLTFSTLTVSNMSPEDSSIYLCSAEGVNDGFFGQGTRLTVV.

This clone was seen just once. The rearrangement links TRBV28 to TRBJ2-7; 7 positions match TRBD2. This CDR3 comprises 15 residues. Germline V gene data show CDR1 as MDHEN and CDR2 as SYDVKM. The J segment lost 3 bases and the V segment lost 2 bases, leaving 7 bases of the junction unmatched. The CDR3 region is CASSLAGTGGYEQYF. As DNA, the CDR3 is TGTGCCAGCAGTTTAGCAGGGACGGGGGGCTACGAGCAGTACTTC.

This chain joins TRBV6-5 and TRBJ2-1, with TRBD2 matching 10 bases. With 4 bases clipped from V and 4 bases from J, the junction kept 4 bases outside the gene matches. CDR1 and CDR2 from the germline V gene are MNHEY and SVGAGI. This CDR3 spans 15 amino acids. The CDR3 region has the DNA TGTGCCAGCAGTTTTACTAGCGGGATTTACAATGAGCAGTTCTTC. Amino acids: CASSFTSGIYNEQFF.

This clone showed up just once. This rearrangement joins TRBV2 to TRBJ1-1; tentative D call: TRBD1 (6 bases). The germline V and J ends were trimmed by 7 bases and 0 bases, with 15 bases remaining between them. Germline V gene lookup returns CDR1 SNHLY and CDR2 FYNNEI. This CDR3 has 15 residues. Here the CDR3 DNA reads TGTGCCAGCACCAGGGACACTACCCTGAACACTGAAGCTTTCTTT. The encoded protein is CASTRDTTLNTEAFF. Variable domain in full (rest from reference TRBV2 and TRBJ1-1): EPEVTQTPSHQVTQMGQEVILRCVPISNHLYFYWYRQILGQKVEFLVSFYNNEISEKSEIFDDQFSVERPDGSNFTLKIRSTKLEDSAMYFCASTRDTTLNTEAFFGQGTRLTVV.

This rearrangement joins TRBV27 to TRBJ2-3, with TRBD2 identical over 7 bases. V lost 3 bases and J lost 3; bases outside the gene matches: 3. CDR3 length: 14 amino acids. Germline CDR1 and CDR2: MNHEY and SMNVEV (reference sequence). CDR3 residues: CASSFVGRTDTQYF. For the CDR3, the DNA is TGTGCCAGCAGTTTTGTCGGGAGGACAGATACGCAGTATTTT.

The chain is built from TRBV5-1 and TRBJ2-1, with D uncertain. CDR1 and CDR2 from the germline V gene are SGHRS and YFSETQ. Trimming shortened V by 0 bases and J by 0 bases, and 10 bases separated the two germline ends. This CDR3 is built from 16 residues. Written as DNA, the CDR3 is TGCGCCAGCAGCTTGGCCCCTGGAGTCTCCTACAATGAGCAGTTCTTC. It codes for CASSLAPGVSYNEQFF.

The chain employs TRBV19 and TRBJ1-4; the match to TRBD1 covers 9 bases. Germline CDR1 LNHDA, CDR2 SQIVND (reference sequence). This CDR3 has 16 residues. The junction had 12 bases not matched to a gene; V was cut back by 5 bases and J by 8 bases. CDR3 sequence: CASSPRPGQGWEKLFF. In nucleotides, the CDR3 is TGTGCCAGTAGTCCCCGGCCGGGACAGGGTTGGGAAAAACTGTTTTTT.

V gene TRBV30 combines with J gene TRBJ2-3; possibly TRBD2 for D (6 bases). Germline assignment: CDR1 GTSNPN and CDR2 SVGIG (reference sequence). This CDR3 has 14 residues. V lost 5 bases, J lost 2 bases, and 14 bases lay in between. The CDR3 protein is CAWARLDFTDTQYF. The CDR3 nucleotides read TGTGCCTGGGCCCGACTAGACTTCACAGATACGCAGTATTTT.

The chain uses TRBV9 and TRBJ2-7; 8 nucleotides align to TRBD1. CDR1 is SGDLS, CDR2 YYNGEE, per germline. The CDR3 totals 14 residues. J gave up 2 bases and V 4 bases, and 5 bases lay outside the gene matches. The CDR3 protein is CASSPTGVAYEQYF. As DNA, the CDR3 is TGTGCCAGCAGCCCGACAGGGGTGGCCTACGAGCAGTACTTC.

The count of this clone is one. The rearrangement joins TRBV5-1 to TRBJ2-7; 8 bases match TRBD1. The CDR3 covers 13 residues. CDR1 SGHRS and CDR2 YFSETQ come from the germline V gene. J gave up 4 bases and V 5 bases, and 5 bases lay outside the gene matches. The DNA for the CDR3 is TGCGCCAGCAGGGGGGACAGGTATTACGAGCAGTACTTC. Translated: CASRGDRYYEQYF.

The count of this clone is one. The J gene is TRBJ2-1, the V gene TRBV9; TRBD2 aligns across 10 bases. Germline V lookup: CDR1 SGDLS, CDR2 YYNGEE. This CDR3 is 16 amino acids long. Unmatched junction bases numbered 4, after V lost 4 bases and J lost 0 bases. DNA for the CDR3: TGTGCCAGCAGCACTCGACTAGCGGGCTCCTACAATGAGCAGTTCTTC. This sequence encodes CASSTRLAGSYNEQFF.

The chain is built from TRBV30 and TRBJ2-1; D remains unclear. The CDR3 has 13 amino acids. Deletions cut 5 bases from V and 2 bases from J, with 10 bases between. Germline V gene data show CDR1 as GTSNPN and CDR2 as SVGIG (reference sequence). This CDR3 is CAWEEGTYNEQFF. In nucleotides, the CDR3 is TGTGCCTGGGAGGAAGGCACCTACAATGAGCAGTTCTTC.

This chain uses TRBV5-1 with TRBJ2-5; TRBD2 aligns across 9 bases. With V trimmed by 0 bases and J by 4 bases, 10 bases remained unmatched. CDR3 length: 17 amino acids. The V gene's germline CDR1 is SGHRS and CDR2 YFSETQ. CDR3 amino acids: CASSLVTSGLRGETQYF. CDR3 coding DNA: TGCGCCAGCAGCTTGGTAACTAGCGGGCTACGGGGAGAGACCCAGTACTTC.

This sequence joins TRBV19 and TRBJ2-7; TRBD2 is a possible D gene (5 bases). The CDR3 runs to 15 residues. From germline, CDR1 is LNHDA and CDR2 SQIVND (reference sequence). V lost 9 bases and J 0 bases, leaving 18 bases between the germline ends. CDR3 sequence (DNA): TGTGCCAGGAGCAAGCGGTTATTCCGCTCCTACGAGCAGTACTTC. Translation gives CARSKRLFRSYEQYF. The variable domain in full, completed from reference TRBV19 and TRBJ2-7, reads DGGITQSPKYLFRKEGQNVTLSCEQNLNHDAMYWYRQDPGQGLRLIYYSQIVNDFQKGDIAEGYSVSREKKESFPLTVTSAQKNPTAFYLCARSKRLFRSYEQYFGPGTRLTVT.

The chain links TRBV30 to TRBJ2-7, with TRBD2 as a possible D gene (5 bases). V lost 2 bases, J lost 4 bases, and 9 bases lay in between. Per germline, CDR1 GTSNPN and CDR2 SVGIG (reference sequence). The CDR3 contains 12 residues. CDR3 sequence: CAWSSLAYEQYF. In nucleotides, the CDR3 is TGTGCCTGGAGTTCCCTAGCTTACGAGCAGTACTTC.

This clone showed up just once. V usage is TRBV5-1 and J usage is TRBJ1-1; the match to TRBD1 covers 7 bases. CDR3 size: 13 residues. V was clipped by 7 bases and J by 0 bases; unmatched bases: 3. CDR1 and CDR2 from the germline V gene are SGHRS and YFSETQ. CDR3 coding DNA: TGCGCCAGCCGGGGACAGATGAACACTGAAGCTTTCTTT. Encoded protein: CASRGQMNTEAFF.

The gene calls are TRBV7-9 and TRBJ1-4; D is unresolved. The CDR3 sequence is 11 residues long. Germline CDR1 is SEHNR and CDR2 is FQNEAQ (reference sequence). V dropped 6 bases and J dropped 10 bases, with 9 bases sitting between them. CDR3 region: CASSGGGKLFF. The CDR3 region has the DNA TGTGCCAGCAGTGGTGGAGGAAAACTGTTTTTT.

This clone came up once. The CDR3 loop reads CASTAGSARTDTQYF. CDR3 coding DNA: TGTGCCAGCACGGCGGGGAGCGCCCGCACAGATACGCAGTATTTT. This chain connects TRBV6-1 to TRBJ2-3, with a tentative D call TRBD2 (6 bases). The V end lost 7 bases, the J end lost 1 base, and 15 bases lay between the germline ends. This CDR3 has 15 amino acids. Germline CDR1 MNHNS, CDR2 SASEGT.